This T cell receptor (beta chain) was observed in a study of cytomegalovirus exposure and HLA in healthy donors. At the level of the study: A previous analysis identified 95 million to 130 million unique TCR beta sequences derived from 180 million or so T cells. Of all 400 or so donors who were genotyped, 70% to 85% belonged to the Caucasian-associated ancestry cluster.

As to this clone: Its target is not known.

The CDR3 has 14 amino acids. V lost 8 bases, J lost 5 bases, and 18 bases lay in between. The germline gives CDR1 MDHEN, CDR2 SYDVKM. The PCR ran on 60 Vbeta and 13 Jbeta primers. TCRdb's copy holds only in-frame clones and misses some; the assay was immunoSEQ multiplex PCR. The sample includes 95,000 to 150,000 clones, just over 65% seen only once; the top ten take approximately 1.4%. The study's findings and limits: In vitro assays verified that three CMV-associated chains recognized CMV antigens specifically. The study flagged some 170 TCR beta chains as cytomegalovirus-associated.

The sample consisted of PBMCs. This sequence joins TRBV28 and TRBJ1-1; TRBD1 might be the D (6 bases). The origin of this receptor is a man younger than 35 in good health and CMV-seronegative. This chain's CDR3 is CASQTPGGRTEAFF. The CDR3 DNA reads TGTGCCAGCCAAACCCCGGGGGGGCGTACTGAAGCTTTCTTT. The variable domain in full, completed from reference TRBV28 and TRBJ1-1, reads DVKVTQSSRYLVKRTGEKVFLECVQDMDHENMFWYRQDPGLGLRLIYFSYDVKMKEKGDIPEGYSVSREKKERFSLILESASTNQTSMYLCASQTPGGRTEAFFGQGTRLTVV.